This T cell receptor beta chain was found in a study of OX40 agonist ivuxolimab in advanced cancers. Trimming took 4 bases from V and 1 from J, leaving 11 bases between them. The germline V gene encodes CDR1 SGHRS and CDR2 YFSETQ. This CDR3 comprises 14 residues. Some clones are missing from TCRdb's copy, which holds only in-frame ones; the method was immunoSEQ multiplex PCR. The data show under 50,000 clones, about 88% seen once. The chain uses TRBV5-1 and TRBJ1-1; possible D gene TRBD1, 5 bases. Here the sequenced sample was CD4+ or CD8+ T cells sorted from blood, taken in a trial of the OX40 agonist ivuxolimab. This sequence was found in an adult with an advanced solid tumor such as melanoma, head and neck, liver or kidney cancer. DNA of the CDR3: TGCGCCAGCAGCCCCGGGACCGAGAACACTGAAGCTTTCTTT. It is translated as CASSPGTENTEAFF. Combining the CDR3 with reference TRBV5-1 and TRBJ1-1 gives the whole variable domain KAGVTQTPRYLIKTRGQQVTLSCSPISGHRSVSWYQQTPGQGLQFLFEYFSETQRNKGNFPGRFSGRQFSNSRSEMNVSTLELGDSALYLCASSPGTENTEAFFGQGTRLTVV.